This TCR beta chain was sequenced during a study of T-cell reconstitution after alpha-beta-depleted transplantation in children (dated by TCRdb to the mid-2010s). Context from the whole study: Using TCR repertoire profiling, the study followed T-cell immune reconstitution in a quantitative way in children after TCRalphabeta/CD19-depleted allogeneic hematopoietic cell transplantation.

The method was PCR. The reads were generated on an Illumina HiSeq 2500. TCR libraries were prepared with molecular barcoding, using unique molecular identifiers to normalize TCRbeta repertoire quantification. TCRdb's own reprocessing of the public reads used fastp at Q25 and MiXCR and kept productive beta chains. A single entry per CDR3 protein holds the most common genes and DNA from its merged rows. Across this sample there are some 550,000 distinct CDR3 sequences, with 15% to 20% seen only once. Jointly, the top ten make up 2.5% to 3.5% of the sample. Comment on this clonotype: Its target antigen remains unknown. No quality values exist for individual bases; no much larger clone is one base distant.

Cut back by 7 bases and 0 bases, the V and J ends lie 10 bases apart. Including the terminal cysteine and phenylalanine, the CDR3 comprises 13 residues. This entry keeps only the CDR3 DNA: 39 bases, framed from base 1. As encoded in the germline V gene, CDR1 is SGHDN while CDR2 is FVKESK. The source of this sequence is a human donor who donated a stem cell graft to a child with acute lymphoblastic leukemia. The specimen comprised PBMCs from the stem cell graft donor, sampled from the stem cell graft. Rearrangement joined TRBV14 to TRBJ2-7; the D gene is unclear. The sequenced DNA: TGTGCCAGCACAAGCGCCGGCTCCTACGAGCAGTACTTC. It translates as CASTSAGSYEQYF.